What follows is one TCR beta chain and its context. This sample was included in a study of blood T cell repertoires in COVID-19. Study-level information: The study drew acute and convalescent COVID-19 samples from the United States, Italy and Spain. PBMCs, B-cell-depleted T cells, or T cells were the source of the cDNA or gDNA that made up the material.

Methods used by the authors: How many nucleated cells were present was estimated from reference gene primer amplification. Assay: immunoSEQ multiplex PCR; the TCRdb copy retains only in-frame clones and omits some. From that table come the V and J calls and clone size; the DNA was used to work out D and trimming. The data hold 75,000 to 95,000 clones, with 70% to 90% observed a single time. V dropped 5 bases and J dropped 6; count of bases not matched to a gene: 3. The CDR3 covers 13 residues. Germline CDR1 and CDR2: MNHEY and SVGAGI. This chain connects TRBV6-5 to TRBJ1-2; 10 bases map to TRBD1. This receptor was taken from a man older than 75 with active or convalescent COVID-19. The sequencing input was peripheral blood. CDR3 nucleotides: TGTGCCAGCAGTAGACAGGGGGCGGATGGCTACACCTTC. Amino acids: CASSRQGADGYTF.